This TCR beta chain was observed in a study of cytomegalovirus exposure and HLA in healthy donors. The CDR3 has 12 amino acids. The germline V gene has CDR1 SGHRS and CDR2 YFSETQ. V shed 0 bases and J shed 6 bases, with 7 bases lying between them. General study findings and limits: According to the study, roughly 160 TCR beta chains were cytomegalovirus-associated.

PCR primers comprised 60 Vbeta and 13 Jbeta primers. Sequencing used immunoSEQ multiplex PCR; TCRdb keeps in-frame clones, though not all of them. The repertoire includes about 140,000 clones, around 10% of them detected once, and 1.5% to 2% sits in the top ten. This clone was found a few times. Its antigen is unidentified. Other DNA sequences from this sample encode an identical CDR3 as well. V and J are TRBV5-1 and TRBJ2-7; D may be TRBD2 (5 bases). This receptor was identified in a male donor in good health and CMV-seronegative. What was sequenced was PBMCs. DNA of the CDR3: TGCGCCAGCAGCTTGGATGGAGGCGAGCAGTACTTC. This translates into CASSLDGGEQYF.